This T cell receptor beta chain was recorded in a study of prognosis after radiotherapy for stage I lung cancer. The CDR3 runs to 15 residues. Germline V lookup: CDR1 LGHNA, CDR2 YSLEER. Template was genomic DNA; TCR beta CDR3 amplified in two multiplex PCR rounds. First-round PCR employed TRBV- and TRBJ-specific primers for each gene. One entry per CDR3 protein, called by TCRdb with MiXCR from the multiplex PCR reads. The table has around 26,000 distinct CDR3 sequences, 46% seen once; the top ten hold 14% to 15%. In the case of this clonotype: This CDR3 is missing its conserved last phenylalanine or tryptophan, likely due to a read error.

This clonotype was sampled from a donor of 50 years or more with non-small cell lung cancer. The input for sequencing was PBMCs, taken before or after stereotactic body radiation therapy (not recorded which). V is TRBV4-3 and J is TRBJ1-2; TRBD1 agrees at 7 bases. The CDR3 sequence: CASNQDLTGFGGYTL. The CDR3 DNA follows: TGCGCCAGCAACCAAGACCTGACAGGGTTTGGCGGCTACACCCTC.